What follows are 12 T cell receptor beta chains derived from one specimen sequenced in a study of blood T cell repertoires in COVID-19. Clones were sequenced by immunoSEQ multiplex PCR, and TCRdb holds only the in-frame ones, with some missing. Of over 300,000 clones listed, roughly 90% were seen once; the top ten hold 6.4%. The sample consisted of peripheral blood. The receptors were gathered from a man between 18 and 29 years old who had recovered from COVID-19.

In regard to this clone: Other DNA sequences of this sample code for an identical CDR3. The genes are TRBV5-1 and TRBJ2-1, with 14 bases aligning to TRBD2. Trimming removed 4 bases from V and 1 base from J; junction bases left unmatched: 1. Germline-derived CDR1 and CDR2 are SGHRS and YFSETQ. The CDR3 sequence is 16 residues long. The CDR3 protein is CASSGTSGSSYNEQFF. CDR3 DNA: TGCGCCAGCAGCGGGACTAGCGGGAGTTCCTACAATGAGCAGTTCTTC.

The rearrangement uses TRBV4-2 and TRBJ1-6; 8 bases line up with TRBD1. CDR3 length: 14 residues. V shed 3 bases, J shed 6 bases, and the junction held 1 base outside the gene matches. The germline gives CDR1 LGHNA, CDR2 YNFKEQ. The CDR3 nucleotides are TGTGCCAGCAGCCAGGGACAGGTTAATTCACCCCTCCACTTT. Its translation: CASSQGQVNSPLHF.

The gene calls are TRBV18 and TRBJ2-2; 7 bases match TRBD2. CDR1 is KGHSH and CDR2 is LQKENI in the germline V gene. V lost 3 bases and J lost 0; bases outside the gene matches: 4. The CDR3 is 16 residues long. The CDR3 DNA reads TGTGCCAGCTCACCTTTAAGCGGGGCGAACACCGGGGAGCTGTTTTTT. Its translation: CASSPLSGANTGELFF.

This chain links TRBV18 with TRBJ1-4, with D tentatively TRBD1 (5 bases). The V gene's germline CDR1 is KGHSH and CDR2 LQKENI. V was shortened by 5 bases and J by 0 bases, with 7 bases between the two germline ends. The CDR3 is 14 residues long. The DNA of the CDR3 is TGTGCCAGCTCAACCAGGGCAACTAATGAAAAACTGTTTTTT. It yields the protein CASSTRATNEKLFF.

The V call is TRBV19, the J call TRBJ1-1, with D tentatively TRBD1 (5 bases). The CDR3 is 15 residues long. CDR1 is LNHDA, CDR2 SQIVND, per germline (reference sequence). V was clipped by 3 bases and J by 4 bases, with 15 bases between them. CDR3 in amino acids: CASSILSGFGTEAFF. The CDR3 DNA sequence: TGTGCCAGTAGTATCCTCTCAGGGTTTGGCACTGAAGCTTTCTTT.

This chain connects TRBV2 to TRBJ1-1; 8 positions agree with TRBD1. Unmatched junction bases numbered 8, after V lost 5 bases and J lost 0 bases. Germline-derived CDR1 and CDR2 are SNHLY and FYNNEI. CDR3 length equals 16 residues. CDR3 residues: CASSPDRGRVNTEAFF. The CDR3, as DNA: TGTGCCAGCAGTCCCGACAGGGGAAGAGTGAACACTGAAGCTTTCTTT.

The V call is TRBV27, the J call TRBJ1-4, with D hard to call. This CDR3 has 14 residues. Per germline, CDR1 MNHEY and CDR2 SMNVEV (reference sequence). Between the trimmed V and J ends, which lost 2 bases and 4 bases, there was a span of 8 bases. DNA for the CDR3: TGTGCCAGCAGTTTAGGAGGGAGTAATGAAAAACTGTTTTTT. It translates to CASSLGGSNEKLFF.

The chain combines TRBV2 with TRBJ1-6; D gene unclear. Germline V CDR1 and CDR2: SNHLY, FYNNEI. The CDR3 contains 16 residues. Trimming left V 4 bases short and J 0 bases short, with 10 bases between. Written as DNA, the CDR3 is TGTGCCAGCAGTGGAGGTCGGAGCTCCTATAATTCACCCCTCCACTTT. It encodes CASSGGRSSYNSPLHF.

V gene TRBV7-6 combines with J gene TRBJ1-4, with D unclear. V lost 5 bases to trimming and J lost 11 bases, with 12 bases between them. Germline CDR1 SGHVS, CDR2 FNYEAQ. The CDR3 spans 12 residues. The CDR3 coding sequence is TGTGCCAGCAGCCCGACCACGGGGAAACTGTTTTTT. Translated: CASSPTTGKLFF. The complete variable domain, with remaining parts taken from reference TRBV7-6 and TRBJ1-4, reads GAGVSQSPRYKVTKRGQDVALRCDPISGHVSLYWYRQALGQGPEFLTYFNYEAQQDKSGLPNDRFSAERPEGSISTLTIQRTEQRDSAMYRCASSPTTGKLFFGSGTQLSVL.

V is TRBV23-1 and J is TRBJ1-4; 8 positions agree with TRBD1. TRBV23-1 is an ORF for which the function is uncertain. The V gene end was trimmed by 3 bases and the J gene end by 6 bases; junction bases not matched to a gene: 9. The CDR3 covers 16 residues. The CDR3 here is CASSQATGEVDEKLFF. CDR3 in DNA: TGCGCCAGCAGTCAGGCGACAGGGGAAGTGGATGAAAAACTGTTTTTT.

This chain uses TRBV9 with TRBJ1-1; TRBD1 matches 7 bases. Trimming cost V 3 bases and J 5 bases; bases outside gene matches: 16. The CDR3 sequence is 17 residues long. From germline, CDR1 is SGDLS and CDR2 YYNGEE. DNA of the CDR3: TGTGCCAGCAGCGCCTTGGGACAAAGGGCAGGGGGGACTGAAGCTTTCTTT. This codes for CASSALGQRAGGTEAFF.

CDR3 sequence reads: CASSSQGSEQYF. The CDR3 DNA sequence: TGTGCCAGCAGCTCACAGGGTAGTGAGCAGTACTTC. The chain carries TRBV2 and TRBJ2-7, with D possibly being TRBD1 (6 bases). This CDR3 has 12 amino acids. Germline V gives CDR1 SNHLY, CDR2 FYNNEI. V was cut by 6 bases and J by 7 bases, with 13 bases left in between.